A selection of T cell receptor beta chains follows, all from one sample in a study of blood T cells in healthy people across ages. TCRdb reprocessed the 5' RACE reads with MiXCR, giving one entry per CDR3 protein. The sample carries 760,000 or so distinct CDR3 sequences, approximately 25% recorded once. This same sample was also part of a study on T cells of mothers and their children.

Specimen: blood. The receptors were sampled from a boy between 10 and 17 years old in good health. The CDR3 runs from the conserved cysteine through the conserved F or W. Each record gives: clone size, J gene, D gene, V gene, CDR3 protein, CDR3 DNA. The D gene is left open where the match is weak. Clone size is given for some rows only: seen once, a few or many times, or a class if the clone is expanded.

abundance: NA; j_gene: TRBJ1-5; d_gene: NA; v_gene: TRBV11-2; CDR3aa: CASSLAPGAGNQPQHF; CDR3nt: TGTGCCAGCAGCTTAGCCCCGGGAGCGGGCAATCAGCCCCAGCATTTT
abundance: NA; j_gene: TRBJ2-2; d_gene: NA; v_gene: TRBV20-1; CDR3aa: CSAIGTPNTGELFF; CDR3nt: TGCAGTGCTATAGGGACTCCCAACACCGGGGAGCTGTTTTTT
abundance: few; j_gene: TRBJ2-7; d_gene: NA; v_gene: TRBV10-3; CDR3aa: CAISVPSSYEQYF; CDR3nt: TGTGCCATCAGTGTTCCGAGCTCCTACGAGCAGTACTTC
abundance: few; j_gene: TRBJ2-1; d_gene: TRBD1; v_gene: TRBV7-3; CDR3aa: CASSSDGTGLNEQFF; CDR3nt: TGTGCCAGCAGCTCCGACGGGACAGGGTTGAATGAGCAGTTCTTC
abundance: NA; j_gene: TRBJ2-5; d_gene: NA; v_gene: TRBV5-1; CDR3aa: CASTLGQRSQETQYF; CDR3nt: TGCGCCAGCACTCTGGGGCAACGTAGCCAAGAGACCCAGTACTTC
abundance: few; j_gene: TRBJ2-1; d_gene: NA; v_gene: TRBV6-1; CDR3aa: CATPSTPGNEQFF; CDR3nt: TGTGCCACCCCCTCCACACCCGGAAATGAGCAGTTCTTC
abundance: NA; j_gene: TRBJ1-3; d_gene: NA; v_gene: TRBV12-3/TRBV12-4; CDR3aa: CASSPRRGAGNTIYF; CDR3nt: TGTGCCAGCAGTCCCCGGCGGGGCGCTGGAAACACCATATATTTT
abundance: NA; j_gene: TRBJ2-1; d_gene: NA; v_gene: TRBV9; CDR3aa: CASSVGRGTQNEQFF; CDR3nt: TGTGCCAGCAGCGTAGGGCGGGGCACCCAGAATGAGCAGTTCTTC
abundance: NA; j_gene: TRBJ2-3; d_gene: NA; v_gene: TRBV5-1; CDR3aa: CASVEEPSTDTQYF; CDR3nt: TGCGCCAGCGTGGAGGAGCCGAGCACAGATACGCAGTATTTT
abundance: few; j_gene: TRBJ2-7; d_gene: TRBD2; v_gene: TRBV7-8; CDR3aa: CASSLIATSGWAYEQYF; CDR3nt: TGTGCCAGCAGCTTAATAGCTACTAGCGGGTGGGCCTACGAGCAGTACTTC
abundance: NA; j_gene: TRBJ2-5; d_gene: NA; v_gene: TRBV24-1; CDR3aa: CATSDSGRPETQYF; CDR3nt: TGTGCCACCAGTGATTCGGGACGTCCAGAGACCCAGTACTTC
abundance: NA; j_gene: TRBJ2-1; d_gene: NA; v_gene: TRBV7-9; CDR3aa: CASNSGPWVRGYNEQFF; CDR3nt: TGTGCCAGCAATAGTGGGCCGTGGGTAAGGGGCTACAATGAGCAGTTCTTC
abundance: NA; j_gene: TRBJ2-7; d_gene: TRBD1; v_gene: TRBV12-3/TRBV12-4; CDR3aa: CASSLVDRGWGEQYF; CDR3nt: TGTGCCAGCAGTTTAGTCGACAGGGGTTGGGGCGAGCAGTACTTC
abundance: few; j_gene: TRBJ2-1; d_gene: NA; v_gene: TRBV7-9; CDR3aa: CASLGSSYNEQFF; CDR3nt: TGTGCCAGCCTCGGTAGTTCCTACAATGAGCAGTTCTTC
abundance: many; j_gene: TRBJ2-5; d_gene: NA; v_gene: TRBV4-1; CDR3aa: CASSQVYEETQYF; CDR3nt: TGCGCCAGCAGCCAAGTTTACGAAGAGACCCAGTACTTC
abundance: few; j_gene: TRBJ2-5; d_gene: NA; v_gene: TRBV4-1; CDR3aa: CASSQAPGNQETQYF; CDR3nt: TGCGCCAGCAGCCAAGCGCCCGGGAACCAAGAGACCCAGTACTTC
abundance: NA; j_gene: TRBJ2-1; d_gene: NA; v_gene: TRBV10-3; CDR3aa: CATRGLDDEQFF; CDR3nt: TGTGCCACCCGGGGGCTGGACGATGAGCAGTTCTTC
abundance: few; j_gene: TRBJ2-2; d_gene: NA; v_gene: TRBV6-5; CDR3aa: CASRHTGELFF; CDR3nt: TGTGCCAGCAGACACACCGGGGAGCTGTTTTTT
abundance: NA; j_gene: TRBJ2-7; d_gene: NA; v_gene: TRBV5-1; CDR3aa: CASSFFISSDEQYF; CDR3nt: TGCGCCAGCAGCTTCTTTATAAGCTCGGACGAGCAGTACTTC
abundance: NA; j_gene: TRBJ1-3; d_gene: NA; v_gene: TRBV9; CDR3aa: CASSRAGSGSGNTIYF; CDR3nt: TGTGCCAGCAGCCGGGCGGGCAGCGGCTCTGGAAACACCATATATTTT
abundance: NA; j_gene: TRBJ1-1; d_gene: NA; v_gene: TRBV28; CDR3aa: CASSLVAELNTEAFF; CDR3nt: TGTGCCAGCAGTTTGGTGGCAGAGTTGAACACTGAAGCTTTCTTT
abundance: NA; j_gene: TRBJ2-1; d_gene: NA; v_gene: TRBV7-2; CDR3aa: CASSLDWGSYNEQFF; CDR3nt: TGTGCCAGCAGCTTAGATTGGGGGTCCTACAATGAGCAGTTCTTC
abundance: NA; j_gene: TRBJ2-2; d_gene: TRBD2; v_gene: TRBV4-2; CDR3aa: CASSLLDMTSGSNIGELFF; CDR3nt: TGTGCCAGCAGCCTCCTGGATATGACTAGCGGGAGTAATATCGGGGAGCTGTTTTTT
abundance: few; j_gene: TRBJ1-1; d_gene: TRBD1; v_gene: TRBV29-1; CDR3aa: CSASTGFGTEAFF; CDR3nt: TGCAGCGCATCGACAGGGTTCGGCACTGAAGCTTTCTTT
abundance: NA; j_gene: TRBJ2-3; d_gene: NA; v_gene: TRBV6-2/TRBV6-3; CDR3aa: CASSTLGPYTQYF; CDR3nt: TGTGCCAGCAGTACTCTTGGGCCCTATACGCAGTATTTT
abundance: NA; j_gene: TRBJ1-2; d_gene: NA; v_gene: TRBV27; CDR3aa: CASSFGGSAYGYTF; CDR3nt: TGTGCCAGCAGTTTCGGTGGCAGCGCCTATGGCTACACCTTC
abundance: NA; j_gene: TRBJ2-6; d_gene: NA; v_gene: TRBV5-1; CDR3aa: CASSLTEPSGANVLTF; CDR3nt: TGCGCCAGCAGCCTAACAGAGCCCTCTGGGGCCAACGTCCTGACTTTC
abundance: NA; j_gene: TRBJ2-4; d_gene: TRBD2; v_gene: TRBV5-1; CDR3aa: CASSRLAGGENIQYF; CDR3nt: TGCGCCAGCAGCCGACTAGCGGGGGGGGAAAACATTCAGTACTTC
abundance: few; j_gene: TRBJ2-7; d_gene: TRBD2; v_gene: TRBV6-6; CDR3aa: CASIRGGVASYEQYF; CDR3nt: TGTGCCAGCATTCGCGGGGGGGTTGCATCCTACGAGCAGTACTTC
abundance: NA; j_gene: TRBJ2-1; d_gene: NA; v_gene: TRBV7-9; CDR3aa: CASASGGLDEQFF; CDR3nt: TGTGCCAGCGCGTCGGGCGGGCTTGATGAGCAGTTCTTC
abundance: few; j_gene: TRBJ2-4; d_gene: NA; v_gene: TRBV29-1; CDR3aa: CSVDMGIQYF; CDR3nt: TGCAGCGTTGACATGGGCATTCAGTACTTC
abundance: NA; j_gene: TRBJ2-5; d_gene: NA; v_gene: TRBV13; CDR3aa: CASSFSGDSETQYF; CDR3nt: TGTGCCAGCAGCTTCTCAGGGGATTCGGAGACCCAGTACTTC
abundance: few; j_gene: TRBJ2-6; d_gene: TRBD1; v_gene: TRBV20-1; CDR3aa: CSARSIGQGASGANVLTF; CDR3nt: TGCAGTGCTAGAAGCATCGGGCAGGGGGCTTCTGGGGCCAACGTCCTGACTTTC
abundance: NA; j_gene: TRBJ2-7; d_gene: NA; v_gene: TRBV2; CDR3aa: CASSGLPGGREQYF; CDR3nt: TGTGCCAGCAGCGGACTTCCCGGGGGCCGCGAGCAGTACTTC
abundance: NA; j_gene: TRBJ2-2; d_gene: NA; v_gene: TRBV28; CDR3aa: CASSFRQNTGELFF; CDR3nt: TGTGCCAGCAGTTTTAGGCAGAACACCGGGGAGCTGTTTTTT
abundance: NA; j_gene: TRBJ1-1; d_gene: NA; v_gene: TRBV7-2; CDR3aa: CASSPEDGALGAFF; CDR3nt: TGTGCCAGCAGCCCAGAGGACGGAGCCCTGGGTGCTTTCTTT
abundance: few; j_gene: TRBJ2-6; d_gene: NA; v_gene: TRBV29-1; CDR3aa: CSVDSGTADSGANVLTF; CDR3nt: TGCAGCGTTGATTCCGGCACTGCCGACTCTGGGGCCAACGTCCTGACTTTC
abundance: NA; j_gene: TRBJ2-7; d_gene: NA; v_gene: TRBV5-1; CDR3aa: CASSLVEGYYEQYF; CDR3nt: TGCGCCAGCAGCTTAGTGGAAGGGTACTACGAGCAGTACTTC
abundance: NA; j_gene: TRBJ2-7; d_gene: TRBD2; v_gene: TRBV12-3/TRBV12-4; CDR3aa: CASSVLAGGTYEQYF; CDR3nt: TGTGCCAGCAGTGTCCTAGCGGGGGGAACCTACGAGCAGTACTTC
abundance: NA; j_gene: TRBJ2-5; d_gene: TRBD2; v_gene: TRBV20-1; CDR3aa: CSASGRGGIETQYF; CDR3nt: TGCAGTGCTAGCGGGAGGGGCGGGATAGAGACCCAGTACTTC
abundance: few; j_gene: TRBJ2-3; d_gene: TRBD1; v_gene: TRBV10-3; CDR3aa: CAIRQGANTDTQYF; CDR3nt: TGTGCCATCAGACAGGGGGCTAACACAGATACGCAGTATTTT
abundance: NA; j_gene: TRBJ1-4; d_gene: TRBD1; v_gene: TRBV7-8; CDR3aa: CASSLYAGTANEKLFF; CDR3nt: TGTGCCAGCAGCTTGTATGCCGGGACAGCTAATGAAAAACTGTTTTTT
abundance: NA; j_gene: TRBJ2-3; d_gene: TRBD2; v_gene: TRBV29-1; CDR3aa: CSVLTSGGLSRTDTQYF; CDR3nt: TGCAGCGTTCTGACTAGCGGGGGGCTAAGTCGCACAGATACGCAGTATTTT
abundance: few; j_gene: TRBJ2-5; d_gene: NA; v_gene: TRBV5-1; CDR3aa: CASAPGSAETQYF; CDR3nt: TGCGCCAGCGCCCCTGGGAGTGCGGAGACCCAGTACTTC
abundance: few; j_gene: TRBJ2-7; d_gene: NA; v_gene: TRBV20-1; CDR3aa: CSARTGTPYEQYF; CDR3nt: TGCAGTGCTAGAACGGGGACCCCCTACGAGCAGTACTTC
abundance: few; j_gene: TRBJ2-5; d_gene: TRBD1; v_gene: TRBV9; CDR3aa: CASSAIRRDRGSGETQYF; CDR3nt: TGTGCCAGCAGCGCGATCAGGCGGGACAGGGGGTCGGGAGAGACCCAGTACTTC
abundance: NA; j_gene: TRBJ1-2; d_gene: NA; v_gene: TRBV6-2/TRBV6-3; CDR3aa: CASSYTDYGYTF; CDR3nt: TGTGCCAGCAGTTACACCGATTATGGCTACACCTTC
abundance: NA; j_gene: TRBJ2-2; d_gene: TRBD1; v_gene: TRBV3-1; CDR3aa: CASSQGTGAGELFF; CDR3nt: TGTGCCAGCAGCCAAGGAACAGGGGCCGGGGAGCTGTTTTTT
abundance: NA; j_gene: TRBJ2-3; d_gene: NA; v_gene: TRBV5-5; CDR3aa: CASSLVDSTTDTQYF; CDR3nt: TGTGCCAGCAGCTTGGTGGACAGCACCACAGATACGCAGTATTTT
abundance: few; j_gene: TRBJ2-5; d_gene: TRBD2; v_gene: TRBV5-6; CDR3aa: CASNFLAGVETQYF; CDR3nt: TGTGCCAGCAACTTCCTAGCGGGAGTGGAGACCCAGTACTTC
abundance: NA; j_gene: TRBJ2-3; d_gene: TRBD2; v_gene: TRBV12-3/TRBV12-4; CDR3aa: CASSQPLAGDTDTQYF; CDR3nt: TGTGCCAGCAGTCAACCCCTAGCGGGTGACACAGATACGCAGTATTTT
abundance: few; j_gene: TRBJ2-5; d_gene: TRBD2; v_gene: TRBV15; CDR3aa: CATSPEASGSEETQYF; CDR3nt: TGTGCCACCAGCCCAGAAGCTAGCGGGAGTGAGGAGACCCAGTACTTC
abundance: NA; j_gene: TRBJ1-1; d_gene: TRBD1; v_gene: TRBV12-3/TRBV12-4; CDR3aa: CASSLRDREGGAFF; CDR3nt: TGTGCCAGCAGTTTAAGGGACAGGGAGGGGGGAGCTTTCTTT
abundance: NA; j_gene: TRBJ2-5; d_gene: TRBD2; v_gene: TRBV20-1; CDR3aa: CSASRSSGRKQETQYF; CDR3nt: TGCAGTGCTAGTAGGAGTAGCGGGAGGAAACAAGAGACCCAGTACTTC
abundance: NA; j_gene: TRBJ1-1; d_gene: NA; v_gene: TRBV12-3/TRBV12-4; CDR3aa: CASSLRSDEAFF; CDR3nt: TGTGCCAGCAGTTTACGGTCAGATGAAGCTTTCTTT
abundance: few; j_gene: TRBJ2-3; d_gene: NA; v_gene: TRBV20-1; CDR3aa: CSASPAPQGPSADTQYF; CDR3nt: TGCAGTGCTAGCCCCGCGCCTCAGGGCCCTTCCGCAGATACGCAGTATTTT
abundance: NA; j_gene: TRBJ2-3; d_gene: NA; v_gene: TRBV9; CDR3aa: CASSVDVAPTDTQYF; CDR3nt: TGTGCCAGCAGCGTAGATGTGGCCCCCACAGATACGCAGTATTTT
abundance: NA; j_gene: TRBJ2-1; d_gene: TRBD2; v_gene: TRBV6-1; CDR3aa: CASSQGLAASYNEQFF; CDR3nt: TGTGCCAGCAGTCAGGGACTAGCGGCCTCCTACAATGAGCAGTTCTTC
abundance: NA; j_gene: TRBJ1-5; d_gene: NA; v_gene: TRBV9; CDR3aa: CASTSSTWAENQPQHF; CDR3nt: TGTGCCAGCACCTCCAGTACGTGGGCAGAAAATCAGCCCCAGCATTTT
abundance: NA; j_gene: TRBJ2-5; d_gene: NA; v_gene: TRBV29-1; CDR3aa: CSVRGLLIGTQYF; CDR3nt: TGCAGCGTTCGGGGACTCCTTATTGGGACCCAGTACTTC